Below are 30 T cell receptor beta chains sequenced from a single sample in a study of response to subunit inactivated influenza vaccine. Each CDR3 protein gets one entry after TCRdb re-called the RT-PCR reads with MiXCR. The table shows roughly 760,000 distinct CDR3 sequences, with less than 25% occurring only once. The sequencing used PBMCs from blood, collected 4 to 6 days after vaccination. These receptors all come from a man aged 45 to 65 who received an inactivated influenza vaccine.

This clonotype occurred a few times. The chain couples TRBV27 to TRBJ2-7; 8 nucleotides line up with TRBD2. The V and J ends lost 5 bases and 3 bases, in that order; junction bases with no gene match: 9. The CDR3 is 15 residues long. Germline lookup yields CDR1 MNHEY and CDR2 SMNVEV (reference sequence). CDR3: CASSPSVSGNYEQYF. The CDR3 region has the DNA TGTGCCAGCAGTCCAAGCGTTAGCGGGAACTACGAGCAGTACTTC.

This chain links TRBV5-8 with TRBJ2-1; either TRBD1 or TRBD2 may fit D (7 bases each). Germline assignment: CDR1 SGHTS and CDR2 YDEGEE. The CDR3 is 17 residues long. V was clipped by 0 bases and J by 1 base, with 14 bases between them. The CDR3 protein is CASSLAPAGQSYNEQFF. The DNA of the CDR3 is TGTGCCAGCAGCTTGGCCCCAGCGGGACAGTCCTACAATGAGCAGTTCTTC.

The chain couples TRBV2 to TRBJ1-3; D perhaps matches TRBD1 (5 bases). Germline V gene data show CDR1 as SNHLY and CDR2 as FYNNEI. V dropped 3 bases and J dropped 3 bases, with 15 bases sitting between them. The CDR3 totals 16 residues. Here the CDR3 reads CASSERGGQFGNTIYF. The CDR3 nucleotides are TGTGCCAGCAGTGAGAGGGGAGGGCAATTTGGAAACACCATATATTTT.

The chain carries TRBV29-1 and TRBJ2-2; D is undetermined. With 1 base removed from V and 1 base from J, the gap between germline ends came to 7 bases. The CDR3 totals 14 residues. Germline loops: CDR1 SQVTM, CDR2 ANQGSEA. CDR3 nucleotides: TGCAGCGTTGAAGGGCATCAGAACACCGGGGAGCTGTTTTTT. It translates to CSVEGHQNTGELFF.

This clonotype was found many times. The V gene is TRBV7-9, the J gene TRBJ1-2; D call uncertain. V lost 5 bases to trimming and J lost 2 bases, with 9 bases between them. The CDR3 is made up of 13 amino acids. Germline V gene lookup returns CDR1 SEHNR and CDR2 FQNEAQ (reference sequence). In nucleotides, the CDR3 is TGTGCCAGCAGCCAACGGACGAACTATGGCTACACCTTC. Its translation: CASSQRTNYGYTF.

Here the CDR3 reads CASSYLDRGLDNEQFF. CDR3 DNA sequence: TGTGCCAGCAGTTACTTAGACAGGGGGCTCGACAATGAGCAGTTCTTC. The chain combines TRBV6-5 with TRBJ2-1; 10 bases fit TRBD1. The germline gives CDR1 MNHEY, CDR2 SVGAGI. The V gene end was trimmed by 1 base and the J gene end by 5 bases; junction bases not matched to a gene: 5. This CDR3 has 16 amino acids.

At least ten counts were recorded for this clonotype. This chain links TRBV30 with TRBJ1-2; D unclear. Per germline, CDR1 GTSNPN and CDR2 SVGIG (reference sequence). This CDR3 region has 12 residues. Trimming cost V 2 bases and J 7 bases, with 11 bases left between them. CDR3 nucleotide sequence: TGTGCCTGGAGTCGCCAGGCGGGTGGCTACACCTTC. Translating gives CAWSRQAGGYTF.

This clonotype was recorded a few times. V and J are TRBV12-3 or TRBV12-4 and TRBJ2-7; weak D call: TRBD2 (6 bases). The CDR3 spans 14 residues. Trimming took off 7 bases at V and 2 bases at J, with 15 bases between the two ends. CDR3 in amino acids: CASNYGGETYEQYF. CDR3 DNA sequence: TGTGCCAGCAATTATGGCGGGGAAACCTACGAGCAGTACTTC.

This clonotype appeared a few times. This chain uses TRBV7-8 with TRBJ2-3; 8 positions match TRBD1. The CDR3 totals 15 residues. Germline trimming cut 5 bases from V and 1 base from J; bases unmatched to any gene: 5. Germline CDR1 is SGHVS and CDR2 is FQNEAQ. DNA for the CDR3: TGTGCCAGCAGCACCTACAGGGGGGGCACAGATACGCAGTATTTT. Protein sequence: CASSTYRGGTDTQYF.

The V and J genes are TRBV12-3 or TRBV12-4 and TRBJ2-1, with 8 bases aligning to TRBD2. The CDR3 totals 14 residues. The V and J ends lost 2 bases and 7 bases, in that order; junction bases with no gene match: 4. CDR3 loop: CASSLLAGRNEQFF. The CDR3 bases are TGTGCCAGCAGTTTACTAGCGGGTCGAAATGAGCAGTTCTTC.

This clonotype was recorded a few times. The chain is built from TRBV12-3 or TRBV12-4 and TRBJ2-1, with D perhaps given as TRBD1 or TRBD2 (5 bases each). The CDR3 consists of 14 residues. Trimming removed 5 bases from V and 3 bases from J, with 11 bases in between. The CDR3 DNA sequence: TGTGCCAGCAGTCCGGGACCGGTCTACAATGAGCAGTTCTTC. Protein: CASSPGPVYNEQFF.

The chain has TRBV7-4 and TRBJ2-7; D may be TRBD2 (6 bases). V shed 3 bases and J shed 4 bases, with 19 bases lying between them. This CDR3 contains 16 residues. Germline assignment: CDR1 SGHVT and CDR2 SQSDAQ. CDR3 sequence reads: CASSLVRAGGGYEQYF. CDR3 DNA: TGTGCCAGCAGCTTGGTTAGAGCGGGTGGAGGGTACGAGCAGTACTTC.

The chain uses TRBV24-1 and TRBJ2-1, with 9 bases fitting TRBD1. With V trimmed by 2 bases and J by 12 bases, 13 bases remained unmatched. Germline V lookup: CDR1 KGHDR, CDR2 SFDVKD. The CDR3 covers 16 residues. The CDR3 is CATSDSSGTGRFGQFF. The DNA of the CDR3 is TGTGCCACCAGTGATTCCTCCGGGACAGGGCGCTTCGGGCAGTTCTTC.

This clonotype came up a few times. The chain joins TRBV12-3 or TRBV12-4 to TRBJ1-2; TRBD1 might be the D (5 bases). V gave up 6 bases and J gave up 8 bases, with 19 bases separating them. The CDR3 contains 14 residues. The CDR3 DNA reads TGTGCCAGCAGCCCTTTCAGGGTTAGGGAGGGCTACACCTTC. Amino acid sequence: CASSPFRVREGYTF.

V usage is TRBV5-6 and J usage is TRBJ2-3; D is possibly TRBD1 (5 bases). V was cut by 1 base and J by 11 bases, with 14 bases left in between. The germline V gene has CDR1 SGHDT and CDR2 YYEEEE. The CDR3 covers 13 residues. CDR3 amino acids: CASSLTGQNGQYF. CDR3 in DNA: TGTGCCAGCAGCTTGACAGGCCAGAATGGGCAGTATTTT.

The CDR3 loop reads CSVASGNTIYF. DNA for the CDR3: TGCAGTGTGGCGTCTGGAAACACCATATATTTT. The V gene is TRBV20-1, the J gene TRBJ1-3; D remains unclear. This CDR3 is 11 amino acids long. Germline V gene sequence: CDR1 DFQATT, CDR2 SNEGSKA (reference sequence). Trimming left V 7 bases short and J 1 base short, with 5 bases between.

This chain joins TRBV9 and TRBJ2-7, with TRBD2 as a possible D gene (6 bases). Germline V gene lookup returns CDR1 SGDLS and CDR2 YYNGEE. Between the trimmed V and J ends, which lost 3 bases and 6 bases, there was a span of 16 bases. This CDR3 has 14 amino acids. CDR3 sequence (DNA): TGTGCCAGCAGCGGGGGGGTCACTAGCCTCGAGCAGTACTTC. Translating it yields CASSGGVTSLEQYF.

This clonotype showed up just a few times. The chain combines TRBV3-1 with TRBJ2-1, with 8 bases fitting TRBD2. Germline assignment: CDR1 LGHDT and CDR2 YNNKEL (reference sequence). V was clipped by 4 bases and J by 10 bases; unmatched bases: 12. The CDR3 consists of 15 residues. This CDR3 reads CASSLKFQPGGEQFF. CDR3 nucleotide sequence: TGTGCCAGCAGCCTCAAATTCCAACCGGGAGGGGAGCAGTTCTTC.

The rearrangement uses TRBV21-1 and TRBJ1-6; the table assigns TRBD1, which was not confirmed against the DNA. TRBV21-1 has pseudogene status. The CDR3 has 14 amino acids. The CDR3 region is CASRTGWNNSPLHF. The CDR3 DNA reads as TGTGCCAGCAGGACAGGGTGGAATAATTCACCCCTCCACTTT.

The J gene is TRBJ1-5, the V gene TRBV10-3; D perhaps matches TRBD1 (5 bases). The germline gives CDR1 ENHRY, CDR2 SYGVKD. CDR3 length: 13 amino acids. Trimming pared 4 bases from V and 6 bases from J, leaving 10 bases between. The CDR3 DNA is TGTGCCATCAGTGGGGGCAGTTTTCAGCCCCAGCATTTT. Translation: CAISGGSFQPQHF.

This clonotype was seen a handful of times. The V and J genes are TRBV12-3 or TRBV12-4 and TRBJ2-1; 7 bases fit TRBD1. CDR3 size: 17 residues. V shed 6 bases and J 0 bases; nucleotides not matched to a gene: 11. CDR3 protein: CASSTRHRGLSYNEQFF. The CDR3 nucleotides read TGTGCCAGCAGCACTCGCCACAGGGGCCTCTCCTACAATGAGCAGTTCTTC.

There are many counts of this clonotype. This chain joins TRBV4-1 and TRBJ1-2, with TRBD1 as a possible D gene (5 bases). This CDR3 region has 15 residues. The germline V and J ends were trimmed by 3 bases and 5 bases, with 16 bases remaining between them. In germline, CDR1 is MGHRA, CDR2 YSYEKL. DNA of the CDR3: TGCGCCAGCAGCCATTGGTGGGGGTTGTGGTATGGCTACACCTTC. This gives the protein CASSHWWGLWYGYTF.

There are a few counts of this clonotype. The gene calls are TRBV29-1 and TRBJ2-1; 8 positions match TRBD1. The germline V gene has CDR1 SQVTM and CDR2 ANQGSEA. V lost 2 bases to trimming and J lost 9 bases; unmatched junction nucleotides: 6. This CDR3 is 13 amino acids long. The CDR3 is CSVESQGAAEQFF. CDR3 sequence (DNA): TGCAGCGTTGAATCCCAGGGGGCGGCTGAGCAGTTCTTC.

The chain combines TRBV7-9 with TRBJ1-2; D gene uncertain. The CDR3 consists of 14 residues. CDR1 and CDR2 from the germline V gene are SEHNR and FQNEAQ (reference sequence). V was trimmed by 1 base and J by 6 bases, leaving 12 bases between them. The CDR3, as DNA: TGTGCCAGCAGCTTAGGGACCGTGACTAATGGCTACACCTTC. It yields the protein CASSLGTVTNGYTF.

CDR3 residues: CASSQGGLRGPQHF. DNA for the CDR3: TGTGCCAGCAGCCAAGGAGGGCTCAGGGGGCCCCAGCATTTT. The V gene is TRBV4-2, the J gene TRBJ1-5; a weak D match, TRBD1 (6 bases). V lost 1 base and J lost 9, with 13 bases in between. The CDR3 contains 14 residues. Germline-derived CDR1 and CDR2 are LGHNA and YNFKEQ.

This clonotype has only a few counts. The rearrangement links TRBV7-3 to TRBJ2-1, with TRBD2 matching 9 bases. This CDR3 is built from 19 residues. Germline values: CDR1 SGHTA, CDR2 FQGTGA. After removal of 1 base from V and 4 bases from J, the junction contained 14 bases not matched to a gene. The CDR3: CASSLRLGASGGHYNEQFF. The CDR3 bases are TGTGCCAGCAGCTTAAGGTTAGGAGCCAGCGGGGGGCATTACAATGAGCAGTTCTTC.

The CDR3 reads CAISERLAGGPAYNEQFF. The CDR3 nucleotides read TGTGCCATCAGTGAAAGACTAGCGGGAGGGCCCGCCTACAATGAGCAGTTCTTC. This chain joins TRBV10-3 and TRBJ2-1; 14 bases align to TRBD2. Germline values: CDR1 ENHRY, CDR2 SYGVKD. CDR3 length equals 18 residues. V shed 3 bases and J 2 bases; nucleotides not matched to a gene: 6.

This clonotype was counted ten times or more. This chain joins TRBV6-2 or TRBV6-3 and TRBJ1-1; D unresolved. V dropped 6 bases and J dropped 0 bases, with 11 bases sitting between them. Germline CDR1 and CDR2: MNHEY and SVGEGT. This CDR3 comprises 14 residues. The CDR3 is CASRIKGLNTEAFF. In nucleotides, the CDR3 is TGTGCCAGCAGGATAAAAGGGTTGAACACTGAAGCTTTCTTT.

The rearrangement uses TRBV7-2 and TRBJ1-2; D is unclear. Germline CDR1 reads SGHTA; CDR2 reads FQGNSA. The CDR3 is 13 amino acids. Between the trimmed V and J ends, which lost 1 base and 7 bases, there was a span of 10 bases. CDR3 loop: CASSLGIRGGYTF. The CDR3 DNA reads as TGTGCCAGCAGCTTAGGCATCAGAGGTGGCTACACCTTC.

The J gene is TRBJ2-7, the V gene TRBV5-1, with 8 bases that match TRBD1. The length of the CDR3 is 14 residues. CDR1 is SGHRS, CDR2 YFSETQ, per germline. V lost 3 bases and J lost 2; bases outside the gene matches: 4. The CDR3 sequence: CASSSMTGAYEQYF. The DNA of the CDR3 is TGCGCCAGCAGCTCTATGACAGGGGCCTACGAGCAGTACTTC.